Given below is one TCR beta chain in context. The antigen is unknown. This sample stems from a study of cytomegalovirus exposure and HLA in healthy donors. About the research overall: The early release's HLA-typed donors yielded tens of millions of unique TCRs. General study points: Most TCR sequences proved rare, with some public TCRs found in many donors. Highly shared sequence variants in one cluster were likely a sequencing artifact. Common viral pathogens seemed to be connected with several of the most significant clusters, according to a later analysis.

The PCR had 60 Vbeta and 13 Jbeta primers. Sequencing was performed with immunoSEQ multiplex PCR; in TCRdb, only in-frame clones are kept and a portion is missing. This table has under 200,000 clones, 70% to 80% appearing once. Unmatched junction bases numbered 3, after V lost 2 bases and J lost 4 bases. This CDR3 comprises 14 residues. Germline V gene sequence: CDR1 LGHNA, CDR2 YNFKEQ. The clonotype comes from a male donor in good health and CMV-seropositive. What was sequenced was PBMCs. The J gene is TRBJ2-3, the V gene TRBV4-2, with 7 bases that match TRBD1. The CDR3 nucleotides read TGTGCCAGCAGCCAACAGGGGGTGGCAGATACGCAGTATTTT. Its translation: CASSQQGVADTQYF.